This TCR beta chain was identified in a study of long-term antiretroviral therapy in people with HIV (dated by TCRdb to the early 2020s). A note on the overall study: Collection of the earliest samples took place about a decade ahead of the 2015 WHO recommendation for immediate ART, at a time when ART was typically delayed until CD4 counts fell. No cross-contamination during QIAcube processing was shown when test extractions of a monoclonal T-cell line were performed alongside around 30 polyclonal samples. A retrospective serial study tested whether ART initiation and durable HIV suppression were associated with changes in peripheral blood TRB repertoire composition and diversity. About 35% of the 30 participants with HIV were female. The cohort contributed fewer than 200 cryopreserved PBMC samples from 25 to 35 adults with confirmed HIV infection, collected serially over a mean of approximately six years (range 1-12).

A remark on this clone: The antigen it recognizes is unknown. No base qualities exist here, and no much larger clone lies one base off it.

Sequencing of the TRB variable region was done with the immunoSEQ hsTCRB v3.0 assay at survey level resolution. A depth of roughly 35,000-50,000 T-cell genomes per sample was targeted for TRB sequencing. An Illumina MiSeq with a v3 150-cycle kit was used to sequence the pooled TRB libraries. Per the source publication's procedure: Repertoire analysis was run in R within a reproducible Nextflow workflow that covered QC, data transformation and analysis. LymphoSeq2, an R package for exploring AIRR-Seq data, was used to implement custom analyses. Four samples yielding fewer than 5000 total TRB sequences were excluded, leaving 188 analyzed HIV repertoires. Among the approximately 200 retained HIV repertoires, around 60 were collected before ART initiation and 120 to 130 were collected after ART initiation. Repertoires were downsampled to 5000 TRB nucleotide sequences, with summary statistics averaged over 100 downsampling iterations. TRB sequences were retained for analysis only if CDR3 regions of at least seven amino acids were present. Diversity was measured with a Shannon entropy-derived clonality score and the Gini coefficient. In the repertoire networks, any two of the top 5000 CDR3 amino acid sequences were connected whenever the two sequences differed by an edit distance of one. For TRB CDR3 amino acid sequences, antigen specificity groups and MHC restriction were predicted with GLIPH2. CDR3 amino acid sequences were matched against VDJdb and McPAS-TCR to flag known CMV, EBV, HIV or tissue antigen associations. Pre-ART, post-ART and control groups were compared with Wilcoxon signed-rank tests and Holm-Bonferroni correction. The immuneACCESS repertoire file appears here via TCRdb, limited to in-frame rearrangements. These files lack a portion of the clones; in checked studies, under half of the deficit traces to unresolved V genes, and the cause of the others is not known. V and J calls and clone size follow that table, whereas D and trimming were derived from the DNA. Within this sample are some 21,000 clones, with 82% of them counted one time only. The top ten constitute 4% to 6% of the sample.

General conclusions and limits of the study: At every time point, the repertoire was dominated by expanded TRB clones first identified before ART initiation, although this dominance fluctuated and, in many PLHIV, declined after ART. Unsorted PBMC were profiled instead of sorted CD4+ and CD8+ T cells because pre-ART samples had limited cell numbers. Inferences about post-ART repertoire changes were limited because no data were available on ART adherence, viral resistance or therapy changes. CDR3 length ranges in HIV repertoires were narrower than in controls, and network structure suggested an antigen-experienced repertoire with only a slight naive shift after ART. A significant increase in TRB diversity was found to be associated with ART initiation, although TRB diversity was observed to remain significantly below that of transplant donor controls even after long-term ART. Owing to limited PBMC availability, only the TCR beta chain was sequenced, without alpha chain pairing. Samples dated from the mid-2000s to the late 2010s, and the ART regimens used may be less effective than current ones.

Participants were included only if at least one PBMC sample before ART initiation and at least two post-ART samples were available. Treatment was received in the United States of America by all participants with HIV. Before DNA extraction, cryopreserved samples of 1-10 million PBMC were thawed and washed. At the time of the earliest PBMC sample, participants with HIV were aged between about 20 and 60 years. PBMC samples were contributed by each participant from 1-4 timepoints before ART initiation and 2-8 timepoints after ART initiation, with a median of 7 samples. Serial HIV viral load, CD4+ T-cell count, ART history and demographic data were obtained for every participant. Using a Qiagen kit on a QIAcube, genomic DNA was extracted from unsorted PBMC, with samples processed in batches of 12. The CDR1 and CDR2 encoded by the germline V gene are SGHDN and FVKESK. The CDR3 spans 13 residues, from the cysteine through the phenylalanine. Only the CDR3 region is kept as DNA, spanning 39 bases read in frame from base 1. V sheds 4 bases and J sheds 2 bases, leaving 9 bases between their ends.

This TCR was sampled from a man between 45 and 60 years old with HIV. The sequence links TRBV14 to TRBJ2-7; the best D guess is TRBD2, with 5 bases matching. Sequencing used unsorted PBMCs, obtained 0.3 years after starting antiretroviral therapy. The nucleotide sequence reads TGTGCCAGCAGCCTCCCCGGGGCCTACGAGCAGTACTTC. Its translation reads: CASSLPGAYEQYF.